Sequencing of this TCR beta chain was carried out in a study of regulatory T cells in long-lasting Graves disease. The TCR beta library used iRepertoire HTBI primers with Arm-PCR amplification of CDR3. Using its own MiXCR run on the multiplex PCR reads, TCRdb lists one record per CDR3 protein. The table lists approximately 690,000 distinct CDR3 sequences, 30% of them singletons. Time point meaning: persistent/refractory GD, antithyroid drugs over 5 years with positive TRAb. Isolated PBMC RNA provided the starting material for the TCR library. This sample comprised peripheral blood mononuclear cells (PBMCs), obtained when the disease was refractory, from a patient treated with antithyroid drugs. This clonotype was sampled from a female donor with Graves disease.

The chain's CDR3 is CASSWRGAVHGYTF. In DNA form, the CDR3 reads TGTGCCAGCAGTTGGCGAGGGGCAGTACACGGCTACACCTTC. V gene TRBV6-4 combines with J gene TRBJ1-2; TRBD1 might be the D (5 bases). Germline V gene sequence: CDR1 MRHNA, CDR2 SNTAGT. V gave up 5 bases and J gave up 8 bases, with 18 bases separating them. This CDR3 region has 14 residues.